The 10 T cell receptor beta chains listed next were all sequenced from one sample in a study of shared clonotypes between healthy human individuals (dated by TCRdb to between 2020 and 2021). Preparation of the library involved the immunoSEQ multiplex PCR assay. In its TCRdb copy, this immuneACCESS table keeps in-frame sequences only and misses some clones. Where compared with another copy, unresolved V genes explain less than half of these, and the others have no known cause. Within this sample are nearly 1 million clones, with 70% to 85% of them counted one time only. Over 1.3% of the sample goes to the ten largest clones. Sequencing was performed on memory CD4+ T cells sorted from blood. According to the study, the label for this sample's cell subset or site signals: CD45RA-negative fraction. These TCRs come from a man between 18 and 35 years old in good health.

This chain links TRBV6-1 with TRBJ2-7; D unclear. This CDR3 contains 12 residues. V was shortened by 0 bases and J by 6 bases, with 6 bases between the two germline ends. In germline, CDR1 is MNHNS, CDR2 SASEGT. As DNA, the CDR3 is TGTGCCAGCAGTGAAGCGCCCACCGAGCAGTACTTC. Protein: CASSEAPTEQYF.

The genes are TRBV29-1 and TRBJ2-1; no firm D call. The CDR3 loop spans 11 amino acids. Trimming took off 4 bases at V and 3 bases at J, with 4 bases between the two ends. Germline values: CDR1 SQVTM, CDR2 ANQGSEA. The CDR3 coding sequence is TGCAGCGTTGTTATCTACAATGAGCAGTTCTTC. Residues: CSVVIYNEQFF.

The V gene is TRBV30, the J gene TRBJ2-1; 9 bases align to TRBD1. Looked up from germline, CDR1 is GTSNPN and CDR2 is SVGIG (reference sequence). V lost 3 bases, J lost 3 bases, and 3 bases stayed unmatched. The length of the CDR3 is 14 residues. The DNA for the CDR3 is TGTGCCTGGAGGTCGGACAGGGGCTACAATGAGCAGTTCTTC. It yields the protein CAWRSDRGYNEQFF.

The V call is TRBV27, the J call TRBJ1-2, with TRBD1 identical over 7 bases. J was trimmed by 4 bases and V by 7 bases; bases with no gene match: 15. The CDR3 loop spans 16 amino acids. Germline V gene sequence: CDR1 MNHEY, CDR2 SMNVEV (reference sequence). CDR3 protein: CASTRDSSTPSYGYTF. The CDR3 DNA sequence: TGTGCCAGCACCCGGGACAGTTCCACCCCCAGCTATGGCTACACCTTC.

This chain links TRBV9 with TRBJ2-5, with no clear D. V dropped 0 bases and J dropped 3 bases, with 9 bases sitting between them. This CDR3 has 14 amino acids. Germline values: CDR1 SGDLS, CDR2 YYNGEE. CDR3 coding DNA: TGTGCCAGCAGCGTAGGTGCAGAGAAAGAGACCCAGTACTTC. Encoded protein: CASSVGAEKETQYF.

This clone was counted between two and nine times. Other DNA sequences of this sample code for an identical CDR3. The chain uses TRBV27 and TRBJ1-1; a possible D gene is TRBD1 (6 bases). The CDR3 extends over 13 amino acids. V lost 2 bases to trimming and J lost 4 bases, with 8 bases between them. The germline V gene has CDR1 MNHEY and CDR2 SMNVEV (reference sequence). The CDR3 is CASSLTGTTEAFF. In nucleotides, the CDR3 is TGTGCCAGCAGTTTAACAGGGACCACTGAAGCTTTCTTT.

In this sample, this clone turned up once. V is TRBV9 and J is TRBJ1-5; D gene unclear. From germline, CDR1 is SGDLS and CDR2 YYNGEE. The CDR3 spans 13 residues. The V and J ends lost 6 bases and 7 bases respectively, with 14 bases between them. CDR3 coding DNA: TGTGCCAGCAAATTTGTCGGGAGCCAGCCCCAGCATTTT. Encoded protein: CASKFVGSQPQHF.

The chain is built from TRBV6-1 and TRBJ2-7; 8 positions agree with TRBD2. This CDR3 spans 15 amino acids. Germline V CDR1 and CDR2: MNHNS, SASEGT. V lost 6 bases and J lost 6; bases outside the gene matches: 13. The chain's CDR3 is CASRTLGGGYGEQYF. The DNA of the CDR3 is TGTGCCAGCAGAACCCTCGGGGGGGGGTACGGCGAGCAGTACTTC.

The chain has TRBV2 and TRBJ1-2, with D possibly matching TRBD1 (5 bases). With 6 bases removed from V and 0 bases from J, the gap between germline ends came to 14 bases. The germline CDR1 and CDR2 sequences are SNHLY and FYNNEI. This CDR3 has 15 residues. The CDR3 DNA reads TGTGCCAGCAGCAATATTCAGGGAGCTAACTATGGCTACACCTTC. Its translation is CASSNIQGANYGYTF.

The CDR3 bases are TGTGCCAGCAGCTTGGACAGGGCCAATCAGCCCCAGCATTTT. Translation: CASSLDRANQPQHF. This chain uses TRBV7-8 with TRBJ1-5; 8 bases line up with TRBD1. The CDR3 totals 14 residues. The junction had 1 base not matched to a gene; V was cut back by 3 bases and J by 3 bases. Germline CDR1 and CDR2: SGHVS and FQNEAQ.